This T cell receptor (beta chain) was obtained from a study of blood T cell repertoires in COVID-19. Study-wide background: Sites in the United States, Italy and Spain provided acute and convalescent COVID-19 samples. T cells, B-cell-depleted T cells, or PBMCs supplied cDNA or gDNA.

The CDR3 spans 14 residues. The V and J ends lost 6 bases and 4 bases, in that order; junction bases with no gene match: 9. Germline assignment: CDR1 MNHEY and CDR2 SVGAGI. As originally analysed: Reference gene primer amplification in the assay estimated nucleated cell counts. The protocol was immunoSEQ multiplex PCR, while the TCRdb copy is restricted to in-frame clones and leaves out a portion. V and J calls and clone size follow that table, whereas D and trimming were derived from the DNA. The sample lists approximately 68,000 clones; 88% were seen once. Sequencing was performed on peripheral blood. The chain is built from TRBV6-5 and TRBJ2-7; 7 bases align to TRBD1. The sequence was obtained from a man aged 70-80 years with active or convalescent COVID-19. CDR3 region: CASRQGQSLYEQYF. CDR3 nucleotide sequence: TGTGCCAGCAGACAGGGGCAAAGCCTTTACGAGCAGTACTTC.